This TCR beta chain was observed in a study of T-cell reconstitution after alpha-beta-depleted transplantation in children (dated by TCRdb to 2016 to 2018). Regarding the complete study: Using TCR repertoire profiling, the study followed T-cell immune reconstitution in a quantitative way in children after TCRalphabeta/CD19-depleted allogeneic hematopoietic cell transplantation. Findings and caveats that apply to the study as a whole: The apparently early alphabetaT-cell count recovery about two months after transplant was reportedly dependent on only several hundred rapidly expanded clones derived from non-depleted graft cells. In some patients, the high TCRbeta diversity seen at day 60 was put down to recipient T cells and intrathymic progenitors that had survived conditioning. The frequencies of hyperexpanded clones fell over the following months, and after one year, T-cell counts and TCRbeta diversity were mostly attributed to newly produced T cells.

The intended sense of this specimen's treatment or condition label: allogeneic hematopoietic cell transplantation with graft depleted of TCRalphabeta T cells and CD19 B cells. TCRalphabeta/CD19-depleted allogeneic hematopoietic cell grafts were given to the transplant recipients, all of whom were children. The CDR3 numbers 12 residues from cysteine through phenylalanine. Only the CDR3 part of the read is kept: 36 bases, read in frame from the first base. Looking up the germline V gene yields CDR1 SQVTM and CDR2 ANQGSEA. Relative to germline, V is 3 bases shorter and J is 3 bases shorter, with 8 bases between their ends. This clonotype was seen repeatedly, ten times or more. Its specific antigen is unknown. Per-base qualities were not stored, and no clone one base away is much larger. Library preparation employed PCR. This sample was sequenced with an Illumina HiSeq 2500. To normalize quantification of the TCRbeta repertoire, the TCR libraries were built with molecular barcoding that relied on unique molecular identifiers. TCRdb trimmed the raw reads at Q25, called clones with MiXCR and kept productive beta chains. When rows share a CDR3 protein, they turn into one entry using the most common DNA and genes. In this sample the table shows 120,000 to 150,000 distinct CDR3 sequences, 8% to 10% of which occur a single time. Around 18% of the sample rests with the top ten.

Recombination joined TRBV29-1 with TRBJ2-5, with an unclear D gene assignment. The starting material was PBMCs, mostly from graft donor cells, obtained 180 days after TCRalphabeta/CD19-depleted stem cell transplant. The sequence was collected from a female patient aged 2 to 10 who had a stem cell transplant for congenital amegakaryocytic thrombocytopenia, so the T cells may come from the graft donor. The CDR3 amino acid sequence is: CSVDSDEETQYF. The bases read TGCAGCGTTGACAGCGACGAAGAGACCCAGTACTTC.